Following are 26 T cell receptor beta chains from one sample sequenced in a study of CD8+ T cells in alopecia areata. RNA extraction and reverse transcription yielded cDNA as sequencing template. Clones were read by immunoSEQ multiplex PCR, and TCRdb kept only the in-frame ones, dropping some. The table shows some 240,000 clones, with about 60% occurring only once. This sample comprised CD4+ T cells sorted from blood, obtained at week 0. These receptors were obtained from a human donor with alopecia areata.

The chain uses TRBV5-1 and TRBJ1-1, with unresolved D. CDR1 SGHRS and CDR2 YFSETQ come from the germline V gene. V was trimmed by 0 bases and J by 6 bases, leaving 12 bases between them. The CDR3 runs to 14 residues. CDR3 sequence reads: CASSLGTVGAEAFF. The CDR3 DNA reads TGCGCCAGCAGCTTGGGGACGGTAGGCGCTGAAGCTTTCTTT.

This clone was counted only a few times. The chain uses TRBV5-1 and TRBJ2-3, with D perhaps matching TRBD1 (6 bases). The CDR3 covers 16 residues. Germline V gene data show CDR1 as SGHRS and CDR2 as YFSETQ. V was trimmed by 0 bases and J by 2 bases, leaving 13 bases between them. The CDR3 spells CASSLDRGGTTDTQYF. CDR3 nucleotide sequence: TGCGCCAGCAGCTTGGACCGAGGGGGAACCACAGATACGCAGTATTTT.

In this sample, this clone turned up once. Other DNA sequences in this sample translate to the same CDR3. The V and J genes are TRBV5-1 and TRBJ2-4, with TRBD1 matching over 10 bases. V lost 3 bases to trimming and J lost 7 bases; unmatched junction nucleotides: 1. This CDR3 spans 13 amino acids. CDR1 and CDR2 (germline): SGHRS, YFSETQ. The CDR3 loop is CASSSGQGNIQYF. In DNA form, the CDR3 reads TGCGCCAGCAGCTCGGGACAGGGGAACATTCAGTACTTC.

V gene TRBV7-9 combines with J gene TRBJ1-5; perhaps TRBD1 as D (6 bases). CDR1 is SEHNR and CDR2 is FQNEAQ in the germline V gene (reference sequence). This CDR3 has 12 residues. V was shortened by 5 bases and J by 6 bases, with 8 bases between the two germline ends. The DNA of the CDR3 is TGTGCCAGCAGCCAGGACAGTCAGCCCCAGCATTTT. Protein: CASSQDSQPQHF. The entire variable domain, with the rest obtained from reference TRBV7-9 and TRBJ1-5, is as follows: DTGVSQNPRHKITKRGQNVTFRCDPISEHNRLYWYRQTLGQGPEFLTYFQNEAQLEKSRLLSDRFSAERPKGSFSTLEIQRTEQGDSAMYLCASSQDSQPQHFGDGTRLSIL.

This clone turned up a few times. The chain uses TRBV5-1 and TRBJ1-2; possible D gene TRBD1, 6 bases. The V gene lost 0 bases and the J gene lost 12 bases, with 18 bases spanning the gap. Per the germline V gene, CDR1 is SGHRS and CDR2 is YFSETQ. The CDR3 totals 14 residues. This CDR3 is CASSLEDSKLFHTF. The DNA for the CDR3 is TGCGCCAGCAGCTTGGAGGACAGCAAGCTATTTCACACCTTC.

The rearrangement uses TRBV25-1 and TRBJ1-4; D not certain. Germline CDR1 reads MGHDK; CDR2 reads SYGVNS. The CDR3 extends over 16 amino acids. V was pared by 4 bases and J by 0 bases, with 12 bases between. The CDR3 region is CASSGWGGPTNEKLFF. The DNA of the CDR3 is TGTGCCAGCAGTGGTTGGGGAGGGCCAACTAATGAAAAACTGTTTTTT.

The chain joins TRBV5-1 to TRBJ2-3; no firm D call. The CDR3 sequence is 16 residues long. The V and J ends lost 1 base and 2 bases respectively, with 14 bases between them. Germline CDR1 reads SGHRS; CDR2 reads YFSETQ. CDR3 region: CASSLRVQPDTDTQYF. DNA for the CDR3: TGCGCCAGCAGCTTGAGGGTCCAACCTGACACAGATACGCAGTATTTT.

The V call is TRBV7-2, the J call TRBJ1-1; no clear D. V lost 5 bases and J lost 1, with 8 bases in between. The germline CDR1 and CDR2 sequences are SGHTA and FQGNSA. The CDR3 totals 13 residues. The CDR3: CASSPHKNTEAFF. CDR3 nucleotide sequence: TGTGCCAGCAGCCCTCACAAGAACACTGAAGCTTTCTTT.

The CDR3 sequence is CASSGAGQNTEAFF. CDR3 DNA sequence: TGTGCCAGTAGTGGTGCGGGACAAAACACTGAAGCTTTCTTT. This chain joins TRBV19 and TRBJ1-1; D might be TRBD1 (6 bases). Germline values: CDR1 LNHDA, CDR2 SQIVND (reference sequence). V dropped 5 bases and J dropped 2 bases, with 12 bases sitting between them. The CDR3 runs to 14 residues.

The chain uses TRBV29-1 and TRBJ2-1; D not certain. The CDR3 runs 11 residues. V was trimmed by 4 bases and J by 3 bases, leaving 4 bases between them. Per the germline V gene, CDR1 is SQVTM and CDR2 is ANQGSEA. The CDR3 nucleotides read TGCAGCGTTGGACACTACAATGAGCAGTTCTTC. Amino acids: CSVGHYNEQFF.

The chain joins TRBV29-1 to TRBJ2-2; no reliable D call. Trimming took 4 bases from V and 6 from J, leaving 9 bases between them. The CDR3 is 12 residues long. Per germline, CDR1 SQVTM and CDR2 ANQGSEA. The DNA of the CDR3 is TGCAGCGTTGGTCCAAGGGCCGGGGAGCTGTTTTTT. Amino acid sequence: CSVGPRAGELFF.

The sample holds a few counts of this clone. The CDR3 loop is CASSYYQRRFRNYNEQFF. The CDR3 DNA reads TGTGCCAGCAGCTATTACCAACGGAGGTTTCGAAACTACAATGAGCAGTTCTTC. The genes are TRBV7-2 and TRBJ2-1, with D maybe TRBD2 (5 bases). Germline V CDR1 and CDR2: SGHTA, FQGNSA. The CDR3 runs 18 residues. Trimming took off 4 bases at V and 3 bases at J, with 22 bases between the two ends.

The CDR3 reads CAWSLYGKLFF. In DNA, the CDR3 is TGTGCCTGGAGCCTCTACGGAAAACTGTTTTTT. J is TRBJ1-4 and V is TRBV30; D unclear. The ends were cut back, 3 bases at V and 10 bases at J, with 9 bases in the middle. This CDR3 has 11 amino acids. CDR1 and CDR2 (germline): GTSNPN, SVGIG (reference sequence).

This clone was counted between two and nine times. DNA for the CDR3: TGCGCCAGCAGCCAAGAAGGGACTTACTACGAGCAGTACTTC. This gives the protein CASSQEGTYYEQYF. The rearrangement uses TRBV4-1 and TRBJ2-7; perhaps TRBD2 as D (6 bases). Per the germline V gene, CDR1 is MGHRA and CDR2 is YSYEKL. Trimming took off 0 bases at V and 3 bases at J, with 9 bases between the two ends. The CDR3 contains 14 residues.

The chain links TRBV5-4 to TRBJ1-1; 9 bases line up with TRBD1. The trim removed 0 bases at V and 3 bases at J, leaving 3 bases unmatched. The CDR3 contains 15 residues. The germline CDR1 and CDR2 sequences are SGHNT and YYREEE (reference sequence). The CDR3 spells CASSLAGTGYTEAFF. The CDR3, as DNA: TGTGCCAGCAGCTTGGCCGGGACAGGGTACACTGAAGCTTTCTTT.

V is TRBV2 and J is TRBJ1-1; no clear D gene. This CDR3 is 15 amino acids long. V lost 1 base, J lost 4 bases, and 13 bases lay in between. In germline, CDR1 is SNHLY, CDR2 FYNNEI. CDR3 sequence: CASSEEFLGATEAFF. The CDR3 DNA is TGTGCCAGCAGTGAAGAGTTCTTGGGCGCCACTGAAGCTTTCTTT.

This clone was counted a few times. The genes are TRBV5-6 and TRBJ1-2; a possible D gene is TRBD1 (5 bases). Trimming shortened V by 4 bases and J by 2 bases, and 15 bases separated the two germline ends. Germline CDR1 is SGHDT and CDR2 is YYEEEE. The CDR3 has 15 amino acids. Here the CDR3 reads CASSRGAVKNYGYTF. CDR3 sequence (DNA): TGTGCCAGCAGCCGAGGGGCAGTAAAAAACTATGGCTACACCTTC.

V gene TRBV18 combines with J gene TRBJ2-3; 8 bases are shared with TRBD1. V shed 1 base, J shed 4 bases, and the junction held 4 bases outside the gene matches. Looked up from germline, CDR1 is KGHSH and CDR2 is LQKENI. The CDR3 loop spans 15 amino acids. This CDR3 is CASSPRAGGADTQYF. The DNA for the CDR3 is TGTGCCAGCTCACCACGGGCAGGGGGCGCAGATACGCAGTATTTT.

This clone is a singleton in its sample. The chain carries TRBV7-3 and TRBJ1-2; 9 bases line up with TRBD1. Germline lookup yields CDR1 SGHTA and CDR2 FQGTGA. The ends lost 5 bases at V and 2 bases at J; junction bases unmatched: 6. This CDR3 comprises 15 residues. The CDR3: CASSQSGTGNYGYTF. The DNA for the CDR3 is TGTGCCAGCAGCCAATCCGGGACAGGGAACTATGGCTACACCTTC.

This clone was detected a few times. The chain has TRBV6-6 and TRBJ1-4, with D uncertain. The CDR3 has 14 residues. The germline CDR1 and CDR2 sequences are MNHNY and SVGAGI (reference sequence). V lost 3 bases and J lost 4, with 9 bases in between. CDR3 loop: CASSYLTVNEKLFF. In DNA form, the CDR3 reads TGTGCCAGCAGTTATTTGACTGTTAATGAAAAACTGTTTTTT.

Only a few counts were recorded for this clone. This chain uses TRBV7-6 with TRBJ2-2, with TRBD1 identical over 7 bases. Trimming took 5 bases from V and 0 from J; bases not matched to a gene: 9. CDR3 length: 17 amino acids. CDR1 is SGHVS and CDR2 is FNYEAQ in the germline V gene. This CDR3 reads CASSQFPGQTNTGELFF. The CDR3 DNA reads TGTGCCAGCAGCCAGTTCCCGGGACAGACGAACACCGGGGAGCTGTTTTTT. The full variable domain, in which reference TRBV7-6 and TRBJ2-2 provide the parts outside the CDR3, is GAGVSQSPRYKVTKRGQDVALRCDPISGHVSLYWYRQALGQGPEFLTYFNYEAQQDKSGLPNDRFSAERPEGSISTLTIQRTEQRDSAMYRCASSQFPGQTNTGELFFGEGSRLTVL.

The V call is TRBV5-1, the J call TRBJ2-2; D may be TRBD2 (6 bases). CDR1 is SGHRS, CDR2 YFSETQ, per germline. The CDR3 length is 15 residues. V dropped 0 bases and J dropped 5 bases, with 11 bases sitting between them. The CDR3 DNA reads as TGCGCCAGCAGCTTGGACGGGAGCCATACCGGGGAGCTGTTTTTT. This gives the protein CASSLDGSHTGELFF. Based on the CDR3 plus reference TRBV5-1 and TRBJ2-2, the full variable domain is KAGVTQTPRYLIKTRGQQVTLSCSPISGHRSVSWYQQTPGQGLQFLFEYFSETQRNKGNFPGRFSGRQFSNSRSEMNVSTLELGDSALYLCASSLDGSHTGELFFGEGSRLTVL.

The rearrangement uses TRBV5-1 and TRBJ1-6; TRBD1 matches 7 bases. The CDR3 contains 15 residues. V was pared by 1 base and J by 6 bases, with 4 bases of the junction left unmatched. In germline, CDR1 is SGHRS, CDR2 YFSETQ. The CDR3 nucleotides are TGCGCCAGCAGCTTGACAGGGGAAGGTAATTCACCCCTCCACTTT. This encodes CASSLTGEGNSPLHF.

This clone was detected only once. The rearrangement uses TRBV4-1 and TRBJ2-1; TRBD1 matches 8 bases. V shed 3 bases, J shed 14 bases, and the junction held 12 bases outside the gene matches. The CDR3 spans 14 residues. Germline CDR1 and CDR2: MGHRA and YSYEKL. The chain's CDR3 is CASSQHTPGQDKFF. The CDR3 DNA sequence: TGCGCCAGCAGCCAGCACACCCCGGGACAGGACAAGTTCTTC.

The chain combines TRBV30 with TRBJ2-4; D is possibly TRBD2 (6 bases). This CDR3 has 14 amino acids. Trimming pared 0 bases from V and 3 bases from J, leaving 9 bases between. Germline loops: CDR1 GTSNPN, CDR2 SVGIG (reference sequence). CDR3 in amino acids: CAWSVQEGKNIQYF. The CDR3 region has the DNA TGTGCCTGGAGTGTACAGGAGGGCAAAAACATTCAGTACTTC.

V and J are TRBV30 and TRBJ2-2; D is unclear. V was trimmed by 1 base and J by 10 bases, leaving 4 bases between them. The CDR3 consists of 10 residues. Germline loops: CDR1 GTSNPN, CDR2 SVGIG (reference sequence). The CDR3 region is CAWSGQELFF. CDR3 sequence (DNA): TGTGCCTGGAGTGGACAGGAGCTGTTTTTT.